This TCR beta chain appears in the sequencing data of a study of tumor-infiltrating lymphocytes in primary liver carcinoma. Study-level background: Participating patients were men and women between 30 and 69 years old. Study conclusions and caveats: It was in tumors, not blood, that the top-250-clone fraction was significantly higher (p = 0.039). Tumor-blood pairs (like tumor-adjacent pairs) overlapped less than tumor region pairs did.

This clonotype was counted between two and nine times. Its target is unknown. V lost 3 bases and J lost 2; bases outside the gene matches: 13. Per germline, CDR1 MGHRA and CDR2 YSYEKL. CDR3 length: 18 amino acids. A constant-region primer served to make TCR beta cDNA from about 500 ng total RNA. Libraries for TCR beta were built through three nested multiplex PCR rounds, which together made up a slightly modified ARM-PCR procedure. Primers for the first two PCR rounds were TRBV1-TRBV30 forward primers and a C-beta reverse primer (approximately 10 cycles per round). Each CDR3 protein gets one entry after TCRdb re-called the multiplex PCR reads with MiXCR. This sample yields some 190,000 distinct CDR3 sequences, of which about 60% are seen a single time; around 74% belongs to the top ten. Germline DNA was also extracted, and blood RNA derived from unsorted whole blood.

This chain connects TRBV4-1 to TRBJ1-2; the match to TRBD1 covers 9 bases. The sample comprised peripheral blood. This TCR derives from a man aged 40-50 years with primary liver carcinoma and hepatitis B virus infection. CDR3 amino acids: CASSQALTGGVENYGYTF. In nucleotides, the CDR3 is TGCGCCAGCAGCCAGGCCTTGACAGGGGGAGTAGAGAACTATGGCTACACCTTC.